The rows below give T cell receptor beta chains drawn from one sample of a study of T cell changes during pregnancy in multiple sclerosis. Data came from immunoSEQ multiplex PCR; TCRdb stores just in-frame clones and leaves some out. In the table there are 50,000 to 65,000 clones, approximately 93% of which are singletons. The sequencing here drew on CD8+ T cells from peripheral blood mononuclear cells, taken in the second trimester of pregnancy. These receptors came from a female donor with multiple sclerosis, enrolled in a pregnancy study. CDR3s include the opening cysteine and the closing phenylalanine or tryptophan. D genes are given only for firm matches. Part of the rows lack a size; the others show once, few, many or a class for expanded clones.

clone size	V gene	D gene	J gene	CDR3 protein	CDR3 DNA
NA	TRBV30	NA	TRBJ1-1	CAWSVALGRAEAFF	TGTGCCTGGAGTGTAGCCCTCGGCAGGGCTGAAGCTTTCTTT
NA	TRBV27	TRBD1	TRBJ1-5	CASSQGGSNQPQHF	TGTGCCAGCAGTCAGGGGGGAAGCAATCAGCCCCAGCATTTT
NA	TRBV5-1	TRBD2	TRBJ2-7	CASSSQERERYEQYF	TGCGCCAGCAGCTCCCAGGAGCGGGAGAGGTACGAGCAGTACTTC
NA	TRBV5-4	NA	TRBJ2-5	CASSSGLTEETQYF	TGTGCCAGCAGCTCGGGACTGACCGAAGAGACCCAGTACTTC
NA	TRBV11-3	TRBD1	TRBJ2-7	CASSKQGGYEQYF	TGTGCCAGCAGCAAACAGGGGGGCTACGAGCAGTACTTC
NA	TRBV6-1	NA	TRBJ2-7	CASSDRNRVHEQYF	TGTGCCAGCAGTGACCGAAACAGGGTCCACGAGCAGTACTTC
NA	TRBV9	TRBD2	TRBJ2-1	CASSVGLAGYNEQFF	TGTGCCAGCAGCGTAGGACTAGCGGGGTACAATGAGCAGTTCTTC
NA	TRBV4-1	TRBD1	TRBJ1-1	CASSQVRGGNDEAFF	TGCGCCAGCAGCCAAGTACGAGGGGGCAATGATGAAGCTTTCTTT
NA	TRBV7-9	TRBD2	TRBJ2-2	CASSLERDPNTGELFF	TGTGCCAGCAGCTTAGAGCGGGACCCGAACACCGGGGAGCTGTTTTTT
NA	TRBV5-1	TRBD2	TRBJ2-3	CASSFRASGTSTDTQYF	TGCGCCAGCAGCTTTAGGGCTAGCGGGACCAGCACAGATACGCAGTATTTT
once	TRBV2	TRBD2	TRBJ2-2	CASSERSGTVGELFF	TGTGCCAGCAGTGAACGGAGCGGGACGGTCGGGGAGCTGTTTTTT
NA	TRBV29-1	NA	TRBJ1-1	CSVEDQRRNTEAFF	TGCAGCGTTGAAGATCAACGGAGGAACACTGAAGCTTTCTTT
NA	TRBV6-6	TRBD1	TRBJ1-2	CASTERDRGNSGTF	TGTGCCAGCACTGAACGGGACAGGGGGAACTCTGGGACCTTC
NA	TRBV11-2	TRBD1	TRBJ1-1	CASSLVYRGGTEAFF	TGTGCCAGCAGCTTAGTATACAGGGGGGGGACTGAAGCTTTCTTT
NA	TRBV27	NA	TRBJ1-1	CASSPGNTEAFF	TGTGCCAGCAGTCCAGGGAACACTGAAGCTTTCTTT
NA	TRBV27	TRBD1	TRBJ1-1	CASSPPGQGMNTEAFF	TGTGCCAGCAGTCCCCCGGGACAGGGTATGAACACTGAAGCTTTCTTT
NA	TRBV6-6	NA	TRBJ2-7	CASSYARGEEQYF	TGTGCCAGCAGTTACGCCAGGGGTGAGGAGCAGTACTTC
few	TRBV15	TRBD1	TRBJ2-1	CATSREGTASEQFF	TGTGCCACCAGCAGAGAGGGGACAGCGAGTGAGCAGTTCTTC
NA	TRBV5-6	TRBD2	TRBJ2-7	CASSLGGSPYEQYF	TGTGCCAGCAGCTTGGGCGGGAGTCCCTACGAGCAGTACTTC
NA	TRBV2	NA	TRBJ2-1	CASMGERVSSYNEQFF	TGTGCCAGCATGGGGGAGCGGGTAAGCTCCTACAATGAGCAGTTCTTC
NA	TRBV6-6	TRBD2	TRBJ2-1	CASSNPGLLYNEQFF	TGTGCCAGCAGTAACCCGGGACTACTTTACAATGAGCAGTTCTTC
once	TRBV6-5	NA	TRBJ2-3	CASNPLPSTDTQYF	TGTGCCAGCAACCCCCTACCCAGCACAGATACGCAGTATTTT
NA	TRBV6-1	TRBD2	TRBJ2-7	CASIQGLGTEQYF	TGTGCCAGCATTCAGGGACTAGGGACCGAGCAGTACTTC
NA	TRBV7-9	NA	TRBJ2-1	CASSSDLMYNEQFF	TGTGCCAGCAGCTCTGACTTAATGTACAATGAGCAGTTCTTC
NA	TRBV25-1	NA	TRBJ2-1	CASSGAPGLRLPYNEQFF	TGTGCCAGCAGTGGGGCACCGGGGTTGAGACTCCCCTACAATGAGCAGTTCTTC
NA	TRBV5-1	TRBD1	TRBJ1-2	CASSMGQGGYTF	TGCGCCAGCAGCATGGGACAGGGTGGCTACACCTTC
NA	TRBV19	TRBD1	TRBJ2-1	CAHSVGQGNEQFF	TGTGCCCACTCGGTGGGACAGGGCAATGAGCAGTTCTTC
NA	TRBV11-3	NA	TRBJ2-7	CASSLGYQNYEQYF	TGTGCCAGCAGCCTCGGTTACCAAAACTACGAGCAGTACTTC
NA	TRBV29-1	NA	TRBJ2-1	CSVASDSEQFF	TGCAGCGTTGCTAGTGACTCGGAGCAGTTCTTC
NA	TRBV7-9	TRBD2	TRBJ2-5	CASSLGGRGETQYF	TGTGCCAGCAGCTTAGGCGGGAGGGGTGAGACCCAGTACTTC
NA	TRBV5-4	NA	TRBJ2-1	CASSLWVGALRDNEQFF	TGTGCCAGCAGCTTGTGGGTGGGAGCCCTTAGGGACAATGAGCAGTTCTTC
NA	TRBV11-2	NA	TRBJ2-5	CASTSHSQETQYF	TGTGCCAGCACTTCCCACTCGCAAGAGACCCAGTACTTC
once	TRBV4-3	TRBD1	TRBJ1-1	CASSQAFDRAYTEAFF	TGCGCCAGCAGCCAAGCGTTCGACAGGGCGTACACTGAAGCTTTCTTT
NA	TRBV7-8	NA	TRBJ1-3	CASSSRVMSSGNTIYF	TGTGCCAGCAGCTCGAGGGTTATGAGCTCTGGAAACACCATATATTTT
NA	TRBV6-1	TRBD1	TRBJ1-1	CASSNRGPEAFF	TGTGCCAGCAGTAACAGGGGGCCTGAAGCTTTCTTT
NA	TRBV9	NA	TRBJ2-6	CASSPTGSGANVLTF	TGTGCCAGCAGCCCCACAGGCTCTGGGGCCAACGTCCTGACTTTC
NA	TRBV6-1	TRBD1	TRBJ2-7	CASSEDATGGYEQYF	TGTGCCAGCAGTGAAGACGCGACAGGGGGCTACGAGCAGTACTTC
NA	TRBV11-2	TRBD2	TRBJ2-7	CASSLGPAGEYEQYF	TGTGCCAGCAGCTTAGGCCCAGCGGGAGAATACGAGCAGTACTTC
NA	TRBV11-2	TRBD2	TRBJ2-5	CASSLDPPVLREFFETQYF	TGTGCCAGCAGCTTAGACCCACCCGTGTTGCGGGAGTTCTTTGAGACCCAGTACTTC
once	TRBV19	NA	TRBJ1-1	CASSIGGPNTEAFF	TGTGCCAGTAGTATAGGGGGCCCGAACACTGAAGCTTTCTTT
NA	TRBV5-4	NA	TRBJ2-2	CASSRRSQANTGELFF	TGTGCCAGCAGCCGCCGATCCCAGGCGAACACCGGGGAGCTGTTTTTT
NA	TRBV14	NA	TRBJ2-1	CASSATFSYNEQFF	TGTGCCAGCAGTGCTACGTTCTCCTACAATGAGCAGTTCTTC
NA	TRBV29-1	TRBD1	TRBJ1-2	CSVEGPTGARNYGYTF	TGCAGCGTTGAAGGCCCCACAGGGGCGAGGAACTATGGCTACACCTTC
NA	TRBV14	TRBD2	TRBJ2-2	CASSPGGGGELFF	TGTGCCAGCAGCCCCGGCGGGGGCGGGGAGCTGTTTTTT
NA	TRBV27	NA	TRBJ2-7	CASSVSSGSSYEQYF	TGTGCCAGCAGCGTTTCTTCAGGAAGCTCCTACGAGCAGTACTTC